These 31 T cell receptor beta chains originate from one sample sequenced in a study of shared clonotypes between healthy human individuals. Clones were sequenced by immunoSEQ multiplex PCR, and TCRdb holds only the in-frame ones, with some missing. Of roughly 1 million clones listed, around 78% are singletons. Input material: memory CD4+ T cells from PBMCs. Subset meaning: CD45RA-negative fraction. Every receptor here comes from a man aged 18 to 35 in good health. Some clones in this sample may be carry-over from other donors' samples.

J is TRBJ2-7 and V is TRBV28; no clear D. The CDR3 contains 13 residues. Deletions cut 7 bases from V and 0 bases from J, with 10 bases between. Germline V gene data show CDR1 as MDHEN and CDR2 as SYDVKM. CDR3 sequence: CASKVIYSYEQYF. DNA of the CDR3: TGTGCCAGCAAGGTTATTTACTCCTACGAGCAGTACTTC.

CDR3 amino acids: CAWDDRGNYGYTF. DNA for the CDR3: TGTGCCTGGGACGACAGGGGTAACTATGGCTACACCTTC. The chain combines TRBV30 with TRBJ1-2, with 8 bases matching TRBD1. This CDR3 has 13 residues. The V and J ends lost 5 bases and 1 base, in that order; junction bases with no gene match: 3. In germline, CDR1 is GTSNPN, CDR2 SVGIG (reference sequence).

This chain joins TRBV5-1 and TRBJ2-5; perhaps D is TRBD1 or TRBD2 (5 bases each). Per germline, CDR1 SGHRS and CDR2 YFSETQ. The V and J ends lost 3 bases and 0 bases respectively, with 9 bases between them. The CDR3 extends over 14 amino acids. The CDR3 sequence is CASSSGRNQETQYF. The CDR3, as DNA: TGCGCCAGCAGCTCGGGGCGCAACCAAGAGACCCAGTACTTC.

The chain couples TRBV5-6 to TRBJ2-1, with TRBD1 matching over 7 bases. The CDR3 contains 14 residues. Germline V lookup: CDR1 SGHDT, CDR2 YYEEEE. V was clipped by 6 bases and J by 4 bases; unmatched bases: 7. This CDR3 reads CASNPGTVYNEQFF. The CDR3 bases are TGTGCCAGCAACCCTGGGACAGTATACAATGAGCAGTTCTTC.

The chain links TRBV5-4 to TRBJ2-1; 9 bases fit TRBD1. Germline V lookup: CDR1 SGHNT, CDR2 YYREEE (reference sequence). Trimming at V came to 0 bases and at J to 3 bases, leaving 1 base not matched to a gene. The length of the CDR3 is 15 residues. CDR3 protein: CASSLGTGDYNEQFF. In nucleotides, the CDR3 is TGTGCCAGCAGCTTGGGGACAGGGGACTACAATGAGCAGTTCTTC.

The CDR3 DNA reads TGCAGCGTTGAAGGTCCGGGTGGGGGCTCCGAGCAGTACTTC. It translates to CSVEGPGGGSEQYF. The gene calls are TRBV29-1 and TRBJ2-7; D is perhaps TRBD1 (6 bases). The germline V gene encodes CDR1 SQVTM and CDR2 ANQGSEA. Trimming shortened V by 1 base and J by 6 bases, and 16 bases separated the two germline ends. This CDR3 is 14 amino acids long.

The chain combines TRBV6-5 with TRBJ1-1; no definite D call. Looked up from germline, CDR1 is MNHEY and CDR2 is SVGAGI. Trimming took 0 bases from V and 9 from J, leaving 5 bases between them. The CDR3 has 11 residues. The CDR3 spells CASSYSPQAFF. CDR3 in DNA: TGTGCCAGCAGTTACTCGCCACAAGCTTTCTTT.

This clone was counted only a few times. The chain uses TRBV5-1 and TRBJ2-3; TRBD2 matches 11 bases. The CDR3 extends over 15 amino acids. V shed 4 bases and J 5 bases; nucleotides not matched to a gene: 6. The germline CDR1 and CDR2 sequences are SGHRS and YFSETQ. CDR3 in amino acids: CASSPGLAGRDTQYF. CDR3 DNA: TGCGCCAGCAGCCCTGGACTAGCGGGCCGAGATACGCAGTATTTT.

This chain connects TRBV29-1 to TRBJ1-4; a possible D gene is TRBD1 (5 bases). Trimming shortened V by 4 bases and J by 5 bases, and 17 bases separated the two germline ends. The CDR3 is made up of 15 amino acids. CDR1 SQVTM and CDR2 ANQGSEA come from the germline V gene. CDR3 DNA sequence: TGCAGCGTTGGCTATGGAGCAGGGCTGAATGAAAAACTGTTTTTT. As protein: CSVGYGAGLNEKLFF.

This sequence joins TRBV15 and TRBJ2-7, with D hard to call. The CDR3 is 13 amino acids. The germline V gene has CDR1 LNHNV and CDR2 YYDKDF (reference sequence). Trimming stripped 2 bases from V and 3 bases from J, with 8 bases between. DNA of the CDR3: TGTGCCACCAGCAGATGGACCGGCTACGAGCAGTACTTC. It codes for CATSRWTGYEQYF.

The rearrangement joins TRBV29-1 to TRBJ2-7; D uncertain. The CDR3 loop spans 14 amino acids. The ends were cut back, 4 bases at V and 3 bases at J, with 16 bases in the middle. Per germline, CDR1 SQVTM and CDR2 ANQGSEA. The CDR3 loop is CSVGVEARYYEQYF. The DNA of the CDR3 is TGCAGCGTTGGAGTAGAAGCCAGGTACTACGAGCAGTACTTC.

In its sample, this clone was seen many times. The DNA for the CDR3 is TGTGCCAGCACCACGGCAGGGATGTATCAGCCCCAGCATTTT. Its translation is CASTTAGMYQPQHF. The V gene is TRBV28, the J gene TRBJ1-5; perhaps TRBD1 as D (5 bases). V lost 7 bases and J 5 bases, leaving 15 bases between the germline ends. CDR1 is MDHEN and CDR2 is SYDVKM in the germline V gene. The CDR3 consists of 14 residues.

This rearrangement joins TRBV27 to TRBJ2-1; 9 nucleotides line up with TRBD2. The germline gives CDR1 MNHEY, CDR2 SMNVEV (reference sequence). Losses at the gene ends were 6 bases for V and 2 bases for J; bases not matched to a gene: 8. The length of the CDR3 is 16 residues. In DNA, the CDR3 is TGTGCCAGCAGCCCCCGGGTAGCGGGAGCCTACAATGAGCAGTTCTTC. This translates into CASSPRVAGAYNEQFF.

This sequence joins TRBV29-1 and TRBJ2-3; D may be TRBD1 (6 bases). The CDR3 has 13 amino acids. Between the trimmed V and J ends, which lost 4 bases and 2 bases, there was a span of 10 bases. Germline CDR1 reads SQVTM; CDR2 reads ANQGSEA. Here the CDR3 reads CSVGGRLTDTQYF. The CDR3 nucleotides read TGCAGCGTTGGGGGGCGGCTCACAGATACGCAGTATTTT.

The V and J genes are TRBV9 and TRBJ1-4, with D maybe TRBD1 (5 bases). The CDR3 loop spans 17 amino acids. Per the germline V gene, CDR1 is SGDLS and CDR2 is YYNGEE. Deletions cut 6 bases from V and 7 bases from J, with 25 bases between. The CDR3 spells CASIHFIKQDGSEKLFF. The CDR3 nucleotides read TGTGCCAGCATCCATTTCATTAAACAGGACGGTTCTGAAAAACTGTTTTTT.

This chain links TRBV9 with TRBJ2-2; 10 bases map to TRBD1. J was trimmed by 5 bases and V by 5 bases; bases with no gene match: 3. The CDR3 spans 14 residues. Per the germline V gene, CDR1 is SGDLS and CDR2 is YYNGEE. CDR3 bases: TGTGCCAGCAGGGGGACAGGGGAGACCGGGGAGCTGTTTTTT. It translates to CASRGTGETGELFF.

This clone was recorded many times. This rearrangement joins TRBV6-5 to TRBJ2-5; 8 nucleotides match TRBD1. Germline V gene sequence: CDR1 MNHEY, CDR2 SVGAGI. The length of the CDR3 is 15 residues. V gave up 6 bases and J gave up 3 bases; unmatched junction bases: 9. The CDR3 DNA follows: TGTGCCAGCAGCACCTCCGGGACAGGCAAAGAGACCCAGTACTTC. Translating gives CASSTSGTGKETQYF.

The chain carries TRBV27 and TRBJ2-2; possible D gene TRBD1, 6 bases. CDR3 length: 13 amino acids. Trimming removed 6 bases at V and 4 bases at J, with 9 bases between. Germline V gene lookup returns CDR1 MNHEY and CDR2 SMNVEV (reference sequence). CDR3 nucleotides: TGTGCCAGCAGGCGAGGGGGCACCGGGGAGCTGTTTTTT. Encoded protein: CASRRGGTGELFF.

The chain links TRBV27 to TRBJ2-7; 7 bases line up with TRBD1. With 2 bases clipped from V and 3 bases from J, the junction kept 7 bases outside the gene matches. The CDR3 spans 15 residues. From germline, CDR1 is MNHEY and CDR2 SMNVEV (reference sequence). The CDR3 DNA reads as TGTGCCAGCAGTTTAGCGGCAGGGGGTATCTACGAGCAGTACTTC. This gives the protein CASSLAAGGIYEQYF.

This chain links TRBV4-2 with TRBJ2-6, with D maybe TRBD1 (6 bases). The CDR3 runs 18 residues. Trimming removed 0 bases at V and 1 base at J, with 13 bases between. CDR1 is LGHNA, CDR2 YNFKEQ, per germline. This CDR3 reads CASSQDWGHGSGANVLTF. The CDR3 bases are TGTGCCAGCAGCCAAGATTGGGGACATGGTTCTGGGGCCAACGTCCTGACTTTC.

This clone was observed a few times. This rearrangement joins TRBV28 to TRBJ1-5; 7 bases fit TRBD1. The CDR3 has 16 amino acids. Trimming cost V 6 bases and J 5 bases; bases outside gene matches: 13. Germline V gives CDR1 MDHEN, CDR2 SYDVKM. The CDR3 sequence: CASRFTPGQPHQPQHF. In nucleotides, the CDR3 is TGTGCCAGCAGGTTTACCCCGGGACAGCCCCATCAGCCCCAGCATTTT.

The chain uses TRBV5-1 and TRBJ2-7; D might be TRBD1 or TRBD2, each matching 6 bases. The CDR3 spans 15 residues. CDR1 and CDR2 from the germline V gene are SGHRS and YFSETQ. The V gene lost 0 bases and the J gene lost 7 bases, with 17 bases spanning the gap. As DNA, the CDR3 is TGCGCCAGCAGCTTGGAGGGGGGTAGAATAGAAGAGCAGTACTTC. Protein sequence: CASSLEGGRIEEQYF.

The rearrangement uses TRBV6-4 and TRBJ2-1; D remains unclear. Trimming pared 2 bases from V and 4 bases from J, leaving 15 bases between. The CDR3 spans 16 residues. CDR1 and CDR2 from the germline V gene are MRHNA and SNTAGT. The CDR3 sequence is CASSDTPGSVYNEQFF. CDR3 nucleotides: TGTGCCAGCAGTGACACCCCCGGGTCGGTGTACAATGAGCAGTTCTTC.

The rearrangement links TRBV5-4 to TRBJ2-1; 9 positions agree with TRBD1. V was clipped by 0 bases and J by 4 bases; unmatched bases: 5. The CDR3 length is 16 residues. Germline V gives CDR1 SGHNT, CDR2 YYREEE (reference sequence). In DNA, the CDR3 is TGTGCCAGCAGCTTGGGGGGACAGGGCAAATACAATGAGCAGTTCTTC. Translation: CASSLGGQGKYNEQFF. The whole variable domain, filled in from reference TRBV5-4 and TRBJ2-1, reads ETGVTQSPTHLIKTRGQQVTLRCSSQSGHNTVSWYQQALGQGPQFIFQYYREEENGRGNFPPRFSGLQFPNYSSELNVNALELDDSALYLCASSLGGQGKYNEQFFGPGTRLTVL.

A note on this clone: This specimen includes other DNA sequences encoding the same CDR3. The J gene is TRBJ1-2, the V gene TRBV28; 9 nucleotides agree with TRBD1. Germline V gene data show CDR1 as MDHEN and CDR2 as SYDVKM. V gave up 6 bases and J gave up 6 bases; unmatched junction bases: 5. This CDR3 has 13 amino acids. Written as DNA, the CDR3 is TGTGCCAGCAGGGGACAGGGAACAAATGGCTACACCTTC. It yields the protein CASRGQGTNGYTF.

This clone showed up just once. V and J are TRBV30 and TRBJ2-7; 8 bases align to TRBD1. Germline values: CDR1 GTSNPN, CDR2 SVGIG (reference sequence). V lost 2 bases and J lost 3; bases outside the gene matches: 6. There are 14 residues in the CDR3. Here the CDR3 reads CAWSRAGGLYEQYF. The CDR3 DNA is TGTGCCTGGAGTCGTGCAGGGGGCCTCTACGAGCAGTACTTC.

As concerns this clone: One end of the junction fails to match germline, which may point to a read error. The gene calls are TRBV9 and TRBJ2-3; 10 positions match TRBD2. The CDR3 has 15 amino acids. Germline loops: CDR1 SGDLS, CDR2 YYNGEE. CDR3 sequence (DNA): TGTGCCAGCAGCGTGGAGTTCCTAGCGGGGGATATGCAGTATTTT. It encodes CASSVEFLAGDMQYF. Full variable domain (rest looked up from reference TRBV9 and TRBJ2-3): DSGVTQTPKHLITATGQRVTLRCSPRSGDLSVYWYQQSLDQGLQFLIQYYNGEERAKGNILERFSAQQFPDLHSELNLSSLELGDSALYFCASSVEFLAGDMQYFGPGTRLTVL.

In this sample, this clone turned up many times. In the same sample, other DNA sequences code for this CDR3. V gene TRBV28 combines with J gene TRBJ2-3; the D is unclear. Germline V CDR1 and CDR2: MDHEN, SYDVKM. The V end was cut by 3 bases, the J end by 6 bases, with 10 bases between. This CDR3 contains 13 residues. The CDR3 region has the DNA TGTGCCAGCAGTTTTGGCGGCCCCGATACGCAGTATTTT. Residues: CASSFGGPDTQYF.

This clone was counted between two and nine times. The chain carries TRBV28 and TRBJ2-5; D is perhaps TRBD1 or TRBD2 (5 bases each). The ends were cut back, 2 bases at V and 5 bases at J, with 6 bases in the middle. The CDR3 is made up of 12 amino acids. Germline V CDR1 and CDR2: MDHEN, SYDVKM. The CDR3 spells CASSLRDETQYF. In DNA form, the CDR3 reads TGTGCCAGCAGTTTACGGGACGAGACCCAGTACTTC. The variable domain in full, with the rest retrieved from reference TRBV28 and TRBJ2-5, is DVKVTQSSRYLVKRTGEKVFLECVQDMDHENMFWYRQDPGLGLRLIYFSYDVKMKEKGDIPEGYSVSREKKERFSLILESASTNQTSMYLCASSLRDETQYFGPGTRLLVL.

V is TRBV4-3 and J is TRBJ1-1; a possible D gene is TRBD1 (5 bases). The CDR3 has 14 amino acids. Germline V gives CDR1 LGHNA, CDR2 YSLEER. V lost 0 bases to trimming and J lost 10 bases, with 15 bases between them. This CDR3 is CASSQDNFGQLAFF. For the CDR3, the DNA is TGCGCCAGCAGCCAAGATAATTTCGGACAACTAGCTTTCTTT.

The V call is TRBV7-2, the J call TRBJ1-5, with TRBD1 matching over 10 bases. V dropped 3 bases and J dropped 6; count of bases not matched to a gene: 2. The CDR3 totals 14 residues. Looked up from germline, CDR1 is SGHTA and CDR2 is FQGNSA. The CDR3 coding sequence is TGTGCCAGCAGCTTGGGACAGGGGTCTCAGCCCCAGCATTTT. Protein product: CASSLGQGSQPQHF. Combining the CDR3 with reference TRBV7-2 and TRBJ1-5 gives the whole variable domain GAGVSQSPSNKVTEKGKDVELRCDPISGHTALYWYRQSLGQGLEFLIYFQGNSAPDKSGLPSDRFSAERTGGSVSTLTIQRTQQEDSAVYLCASSLGQGSQPQHFGDGTRLSIL.